One sample yielded the 4 T cell receptor beta chains listed below, sequenced in a study of blood T cell repertoires in COVID-19. Measured with immunoSEQ multiplex PCR; TCRdb has only the in-frame clones, and not every one. The sample has 140,000 or so clones, around 77% seen once. The sequenced sample consisted of peripheral blood. These TCRs come from a man aged 50 to 59 with active or convalescent COVID-19.

This rearrangement joins TRBV29-1 to TRBJ1-2; D call uncertain. This CDR3 has 12 amino acids. V was pared by 2 bases and J by 7 bases, with 11 bases between. The germline V gene has CDR1 SQVTM and CDR2 ANQGSEA. The CDR3 region has the DNA TGCAGCGTTGAAAACGGGGTAGGTGGCTACACCTTC. It encodes CSVENGVGGYTF.

The chain joins TRBV3-1 (or the pseudogene TRBV3-2) to TRBJ2-1; tentative D call: TRBD1 (5 bases). V lost 4 bases and J 5 bases, leaving 12 bases between the germline ends. This CDR3 has 14 amino acids. Germline V lookup: CDR1 LGHDT, CDR2 YNNKEL (reference sequence). Here the CDR3 reads CASSRKGSNNEQFF. The CDR3 DNA follows: TGTGCCAGCAGCCGGAAGGGGTCAAACAATGAGCAGTTCTTC.

The chain combines TRBV28 with TRBJ2-3; D may be TRBD2 (5 bases). The length of the CDR3 is 15 residues. The germline gives CDR1 MDHEN, CDR2 SYDVKM. Trimming pared 2 bases from V and 0 bases from J, leaving 9 bases between. CDR3 sequence (DNA): TGTGCCAGCAGTTTAAGGGAGCTTAGCACAGATACGCAGTATTTT. This gives the protein CASSLRELSTDTQYF.

The chain has TRBV7-8 and TRBJ1-5; the match to TRBD1 covers 9 bases. The trim removed 5 bases at V and 7 bases at J, leaving 6 bases unmatched. The CDR3 extends over 14 amino acids. Germline loops: CDR1 SGHVS, CDR2 FQNEAQ. The CDR3 spells CASSPGQGKQPQHF. Written as DNA, the CDR3 is TGTGCCAGCAGCCCTGGACAGGGGAAACAGCCCCAGCATTTT.